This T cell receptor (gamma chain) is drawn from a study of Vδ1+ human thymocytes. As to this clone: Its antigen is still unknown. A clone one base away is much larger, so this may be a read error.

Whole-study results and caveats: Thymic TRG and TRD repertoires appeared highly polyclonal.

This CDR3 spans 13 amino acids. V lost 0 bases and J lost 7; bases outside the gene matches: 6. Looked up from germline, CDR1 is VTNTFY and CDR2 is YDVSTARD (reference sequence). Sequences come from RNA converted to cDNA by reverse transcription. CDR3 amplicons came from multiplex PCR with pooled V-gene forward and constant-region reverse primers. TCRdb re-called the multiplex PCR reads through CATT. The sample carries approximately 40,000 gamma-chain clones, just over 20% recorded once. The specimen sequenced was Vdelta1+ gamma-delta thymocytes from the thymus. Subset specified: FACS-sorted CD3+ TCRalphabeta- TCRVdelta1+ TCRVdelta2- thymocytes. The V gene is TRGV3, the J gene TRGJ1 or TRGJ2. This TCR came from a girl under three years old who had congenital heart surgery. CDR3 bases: TGTGCCACCTGGGACAGGCGGGAATATAAGAAACTCTTT. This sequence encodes CATWDRREYKKLF.